What follows describes a single T cell receptor beta chain. What this receptor recognizes is not known. One base away there is no much larger clone; base qualities are not given. The germline V gene supplies CDR1 SGHVS and CDR2 FQNEAQ. The CDR3 holds 16 amino acids from the cysteine to the phenylalanine. Of all the DNA, just the CDR3 is kept, 48 bases in frame from base 1. At the junction V is shortened by 2 bases and J by 0 bases, with 12 bases in between. TRB CDR3 regions were amplified from genomic DNA with the immunoSEQ two-step multiplex PCR at survey-level depth. Synthetic inline TR CDR3 controls covering all V-J pairings were spiked into each PCR so that template counts could be estimated and amplification bias removed. Reads were processed so that amplification and sequencing bias were reduced, and quantification was performed against synthetic TR CDR3 analogs. Per the authors' processing: In ImmunoSEQ Analyzer, raw data were processed so that out-of-frame sequences and CDR3s with stop codons were removed, with gene names following IMGT nomenclature. Repertoire diversity was summarized as normalized Shannon entropy, defined as 1 minus Pielou's evenness. Only TRB sequences sharing the V gene, the J gene and the CDR3 were counted as identical. Public PML clonotypes were defined as CDR3s shared by two or more PML-onset samples but absent from earlier samples, from controls, and from public databases. Skylign with the observed count method was used to analyze CDR3 amino acid composition at each position. What TCRdb holds here is the immuneACCESS table cut down to in-frame rearrangements. Part of the clones is not present; checked against another copy, under half of the missing clones reflect an unresolved V gene, and the others are unexplained. V and J calls plus clone size are reproduced from that table; the DNA served to infer D and trimming. This sample lists about 25,000 clones; 80% to 95% were detected once. About 2% of the sample belongs to the ten largest clones.

This specimen comes from a study of multiple sclerosis patients with progressive multifocal leukoencephalopathy (dated by TCRdb to 2018 to 2020). About the study as a whole: The study examined peripheral T and B cells of MS patients who developed PML (4 under natalizumab, 1 after alemtuzumab) and treated patients who did not. The goal was to find JC virus-specific or public T-cell expansions that arose at the time of PML onset. Longitudinal follow-up was performed in two natalizumab-treated patients who later developed PML, from before therapy through 6 and 12 months to PML onset.

According to the study, the label for this sample's time point signals: about a year of natalizumab therapy. Explained via the paper, the treatment or condition label denotes: on natalizumab therapy at sampling. Five or six natalizumab-treated MS patients who did not develop PML were used as controls and were sampled longitudinally. All listed patients had previously received interferon beta, and all PML patients were female. Blood samples for T1 were taken at 6 months of natalizumab therapy, and blood samples for T2 were taken at 12 months of natalizumab therapy. Isolation of peripheral blood mononuclear cells was performed by Ficoll-Hypaque density gradient centrifugation. Study-level results and caveats: When PML developed, no shared TRBV or TRBJ gene usage and no preferred TRBV-TRBJ pairings were found. Because the cohort was small and descriptive, it remained unclear whether the findings reflect JC virus infection or general immunocompromise. Only PML patients had TRB clones above 0.5% frequency, but the clones expanded at PML onset were already present before and during natalizumab therapy. In most PML patients, lower normalized Shannon entropy suggested less diverse TRB repertoires, while the natalizumab-treated controls had values close to 1. Only peripheral blood was analyzed, although cerebrospinal fluid or brain lymphocytes might be more informative for natalizumab-associated PML.

The V and J segments used are TRBV7-8 and TRBJ2-3, with TRBD2 perhaps the D gene, on 6 matching bases. This receptor was taken from a man under 40 with multiple sclerosis. Sequencing was performed on PBMCs, taken from a patient treated with natalizumab. The DNA reads as follows: TGTGCCAGCAGCTTAAGGTCAGGACTAAGCACAGATACGCAGTATTTT. The encoded protein is CASSLRSGLSTDTQYF.